This T cell receptor (beta chain) was identified in a study of T cells expressing NK-cell markers. General study points: Several donors' CD3+CD56-NKG2C+ cells were dominated by the same clonotypes.

Comments on this clonotype: Its antigen is undetermined.

The CDR3 extends over 16 amino acids. TCRdb re-called the 5' RACE reads; one entry per CDR3 protein, DNA not given. Recorded for this sample: 300,000 to 450,000 distinct CDR3 sequences. The receptor comes from a man aged 18-69 years in good health. Sequencing was done on a sample of blood T cells: a sorted CD56 or NKG2C T cell subset, CD4+ or CD8+ T cells, or bulk PBMC T cells (not recorded which). The rearrangement joins TRBV12-3 or TRBV12-4 to TRBJ2-6. Here the CDR3 reads CASRALFQRGANVLTF.